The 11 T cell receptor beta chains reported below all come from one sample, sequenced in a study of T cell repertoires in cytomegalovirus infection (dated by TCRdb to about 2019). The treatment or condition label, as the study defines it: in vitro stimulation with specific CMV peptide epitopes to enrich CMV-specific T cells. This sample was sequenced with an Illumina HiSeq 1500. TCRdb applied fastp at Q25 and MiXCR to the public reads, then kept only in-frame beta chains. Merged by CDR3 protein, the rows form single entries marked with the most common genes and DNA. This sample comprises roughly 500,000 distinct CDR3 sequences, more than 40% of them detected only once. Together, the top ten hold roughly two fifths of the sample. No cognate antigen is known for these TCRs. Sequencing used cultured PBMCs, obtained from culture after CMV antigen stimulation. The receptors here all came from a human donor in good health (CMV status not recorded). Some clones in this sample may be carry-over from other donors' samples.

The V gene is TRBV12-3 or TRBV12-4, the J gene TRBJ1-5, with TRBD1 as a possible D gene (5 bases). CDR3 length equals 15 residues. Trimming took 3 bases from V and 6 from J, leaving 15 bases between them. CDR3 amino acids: CASSFRAGLGQPQHF. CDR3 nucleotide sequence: TGTGCCAGCAGTTTTCGGGCGGGGCTGGGTCAGCCCCAGCATTTT.

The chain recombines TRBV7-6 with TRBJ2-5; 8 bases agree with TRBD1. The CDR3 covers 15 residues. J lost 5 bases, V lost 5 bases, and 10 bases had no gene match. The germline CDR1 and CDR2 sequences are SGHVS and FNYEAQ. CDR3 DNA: TGTGCCAGCAGCCCGAGACAGGGGCCGGGGGAGACCCAGTACTTC. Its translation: CASSPRQGPGETQYF.

The CDR3 loop is CASSLLGTVSTDTQYF. The CDR3 nucleotides read TGTGCCAGCAGCTTACTCGGGACGGTTAGCACAGATACGCAGTATTTT. V is TRBV7-2 and J is TRBJ2-3, with D possibly called TRBD1 or TRBD2 (5 bases each). The V and J ends lost 2 bases and 0 bases respectively, with 12 bases between them. CDR1 is SGHTA and CDR2 is FQGNSA in the germline V gene. CDR3 length equals 16 residues.

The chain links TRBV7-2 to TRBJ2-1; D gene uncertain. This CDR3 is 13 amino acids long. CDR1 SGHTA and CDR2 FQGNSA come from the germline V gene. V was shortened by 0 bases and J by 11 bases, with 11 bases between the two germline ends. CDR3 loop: CASSLAPSGQQFF. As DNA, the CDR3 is TGTGCCAGCAGCTTAGCCCCATCTGGCCAGCAGTTCTTC.

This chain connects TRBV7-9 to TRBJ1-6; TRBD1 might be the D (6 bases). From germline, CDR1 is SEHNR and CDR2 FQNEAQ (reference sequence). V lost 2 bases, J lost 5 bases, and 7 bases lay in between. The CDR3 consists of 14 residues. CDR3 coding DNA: TGTGCCAGCAGCTTAAGGGGGGATAATTCACCCCTCCACTTT. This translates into CASSLRGDNSPLHF.

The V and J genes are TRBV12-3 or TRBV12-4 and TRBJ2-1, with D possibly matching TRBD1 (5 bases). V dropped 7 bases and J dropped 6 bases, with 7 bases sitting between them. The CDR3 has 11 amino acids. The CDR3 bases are TGTGCCAGCAACCAGGGCAATGAGCAGTTCTTC. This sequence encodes CASNQGNEQFF.

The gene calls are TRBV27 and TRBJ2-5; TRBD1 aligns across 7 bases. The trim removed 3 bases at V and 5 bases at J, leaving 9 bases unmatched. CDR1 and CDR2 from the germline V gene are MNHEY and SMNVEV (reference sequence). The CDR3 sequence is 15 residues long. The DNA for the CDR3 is TGTGCCAGCAGTTTCACCCAGGGGGTGGGGGAGACCCAGTACTTC. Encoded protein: CASSFTQGVGETQYF.

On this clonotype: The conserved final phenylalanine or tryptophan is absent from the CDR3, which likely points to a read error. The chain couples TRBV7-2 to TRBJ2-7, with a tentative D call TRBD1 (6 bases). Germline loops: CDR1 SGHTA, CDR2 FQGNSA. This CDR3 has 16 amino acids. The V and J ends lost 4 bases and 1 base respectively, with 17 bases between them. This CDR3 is CASSSGWGRKSYEQYS. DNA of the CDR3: TGTGCCAGCAGCTCGGGTTGGGGGCGGAAGTCCTACGAGCAGTACTCC.

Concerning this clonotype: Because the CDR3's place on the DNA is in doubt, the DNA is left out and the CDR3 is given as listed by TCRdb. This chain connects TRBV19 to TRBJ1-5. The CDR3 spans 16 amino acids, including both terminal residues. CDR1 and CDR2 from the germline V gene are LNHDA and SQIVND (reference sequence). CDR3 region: CASSILADYSNQPQHF.

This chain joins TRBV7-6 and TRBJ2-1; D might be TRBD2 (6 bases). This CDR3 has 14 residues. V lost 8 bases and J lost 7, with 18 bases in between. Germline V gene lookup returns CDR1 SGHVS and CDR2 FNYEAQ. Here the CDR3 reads CASPSHGGWNEQFF. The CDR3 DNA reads TGTGCCAGCCCATCTCACGGAGGGTGGAATGAGCAGTTCTTC.

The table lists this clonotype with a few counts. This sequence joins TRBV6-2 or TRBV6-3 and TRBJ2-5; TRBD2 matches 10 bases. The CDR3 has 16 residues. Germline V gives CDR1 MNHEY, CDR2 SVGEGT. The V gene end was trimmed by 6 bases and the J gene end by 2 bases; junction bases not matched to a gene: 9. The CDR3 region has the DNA TGTGCCAGCAGCTCGGCGAGCGGGAGGGGTCAAGAGACCCAGTACTTC. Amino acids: CASSSASGRGQETQYF.